This TCR beta chain is from a study of T cell responses to AZD1222 COVID-19 vaccine. About the research overall: Pooled in the analysis were second doses at about 4 or about 12 weeks. Study-wide findings and caveats: Females made up more of the donors, who were largely white British, and clonal diversity may have come out too low. Reportedly, nearly half the spike-specific TCRs target unmutated variant regions.

Germline lookup yields CDR1 WSHSY and CDR2 SAAADI. CDR3 size: 14 residues. V was pared by 8 bases and J by 5 bases, with 19 bases between. Points on this clone: No antigen is known for it.

Sequencing was performed with immunoSEQ multiplex PCR; in TCRdb, only in-frame clones are kept and a portion is missing. The sample lists 100,000 or so clones; roughly nine tenths were seen once. The J gene is TRBJ2-7, the V gene TRBV10-2, with a tentative D call TRBD1 (6 bases). The receptor was derived from an adult in good health. The input for sequencing was peripheral blood, taken on day 0 of AZD1222 vaccination. CDR3 amino acids: CASADSPTNDEQYF. CDR3 nucleotides: TGCGCCAGCGCGGACAGTCCCACTAATGACGAGCAGTACTTC.